The T cell receptor beta chain under discussion was sequenced for a study of shared clonotypes between healthy human individuals. The DNA input per sorted-subset replicate PCR was roughly 0.2 ug, corresponding to some 27,000 T cell genomes. Profiling relied on immunoSEQ multiplex PCR, and the TCRdb table lists in-frame clones only, not all of them. The profile shows under 1,100,000 clones, 75% to 80% of them singletons. Trimming cost V 6 bases and J 1 base; bases outside gene matches: 2. The germline V gene encodes CDR1 SNHLY and CDR2 FYNNEI. This CDR3 is built from 14 residues. Material: memory CD4+ T cells from PBMCs. As to subset: CD45RA-negative fraction. The receptor comes from a man in his late teens or twenties in good health. Some clones in this sample may be carry-over from other donors' samples. This sequence joins TRBV2 and TRBJ2-5; 10 bases match TRBD1. The CDR3 sequence: CASSGQGGQETQYF. CDR3 nucleotides: TGTGCCAGCAGCGGACAGGGGGGCCAAGAGACCCAGTACTTC.